The 28 T cell receptor beta chains presented below share a single source sample, sequenced in a study of T cell clonality in common variable immunodeficiency. Measured with immunoSEQ multiplex PCR; TCRdb has only the in-frame clones, and not every one. The sample contains about 81,000 clones, none of them singletons. The material sequenced was peripheral blood mononuclear cells. These receptors all stem from a person aged 18 to 75 in good health.

This clone has ten or more counts. The read finishes 3 residues shy of the CDR3 end, and the germline J gene is used to complete it. The chain employs TRBV28 and TRBJ2-7; 10 bases fit TRBD2. CDR1 MDHEN and CDR2 SYDVKM come from the germline V gene. J lost 6 bases, V lost 8 bases, and 13 bases had no gene match. This CDR3 comprises 15 residues. The CDR3 is CASEGRSSGRLEQYF. The sequenced part of the CDR3 DNA is TGTGCCAGCGAGGGTCGGTCTAGCGGGAGACTCGAG.

In this sample, this clone turned up many times. The read finishes 3 residues shy of the CDR3 end, and the germline J gene is used to complete it. The chain has TRBV7-2 and TRBJ2-4, with TRBD2 matching over 7 bases. The CDR3 is made up of 15 amino acids. Germline V CDR1 and CDR2: SGHTA, FQGNSA. V gave up 5 bases and J gave up 3 bases; unmatched junction bases: 7. The CDR3 DNA, read in part, is TGTGCCAGCAGCCGAGTGGGGGGGGGCAAAAACATT. It codes for CASSRVGGGKNI. The entire CDR3 protein reads CASSRVGGGKNIQYF. The full variable domain, completed using reference TRBV7-2 and TRBJ2-4, is GAGVSQSPSNKVTEKGKDVELRCDPISGHTALYWYRQSLGQGLEFLIYFQGNSAPDKSGLPSDRFSAERTGGSVSTLTIQRTQQEDSAVYLCASSRVGGGKNIQYFGAGTRLSVL.

The table lists this clone with a few counts. With a much larger clone just one base away, this may be a read error. Partial CDR3 DNA: TGTGCCGGCAGCTTAAGCGGGAGTACCTACGAG. Protein sequence: CAGSLSGSTYE. The entire CDR3 protein reads CAGSLSGSTYEQYF. The chain recombines TRBV7-2 with TRBJ2-7; 8 positions match TRBD2. The read stops 3 residues short of the end of the CDR3; the missing end is completed from the germline J gene. Germline CDR1 reads SGHTA; CDR2 reads FQGNSA. The CDR3 is 14 residues long.

This clone has a count of ten or more. With the read ending 3 residues before the CDR3 end, the germline J gene is used to fill in that end. The chain has TRBV20-1 and TRBJ2-7, with 14 positions matching TRBD2. In germline, CDR1 is DFQATT, CDR2 SNEGSKA (reference sequence). The CDR3 has 16 amino acids. V lost 0 bases to trimming and J lost 2 bases; unmatched junction nucleotides: 3. The covered CDR3 bases are TGCAGTGCTAGAGATCCGACTAGCGGGAGGGCCTACGAG. It is translated as CSARDPTSGRAYE. The entire CDR3 protein reads CSARDPTSGRAYEQYF.

This clone was recorded many times. The read halts 3 residues ahead of the CDR3 end, with the missing end drawn from the germline J gene. The chain couples TRBV19 to TRBJ2-1; 8 bases are shared with TRBD2. This CDR3 contains 14 residues. V shed 3 bases, J shed 9 bases, and the junction held 7 bases outside the gene matches. The germline V gene has CDR1 LNHDA and CDR2 SQIVND (reference sequence). CDR3 DNA (partial): TGTGCCAGTAGTATCCCGGGACTAGGGGCTGAG. Translation: CASSIPGLGAE. The CDR3, in full, reads CASSIPGLGAEQFF.

This clone was counted many times. The sequenced fragment ends 3 residues before the CDR3 boundary, so the rest is inferred from the germline J gene. The chain is built from TRBV19 and TRBJ2-2; D gene ambiguous. Germline CDR1 reads LNHDA; CDR2 reads SQIVND (reference sequence). This CDR3 is built from 14 residues. V lost 5 bases and J lost 2, with 9 bases in between. Here the CDR3 reads CASSLKRNTGELFF. CDR3 DNA, as far as it was read: TGTGCCAGTAGTCTGAAGCGAAACACCGGGGAG.

The table lists this clone with many counts. The read comes to an end 3 residues before the CDR3 does, leaving the germline J gene to fill in the end. V and J are TRBV20-1 and TRBJ2-1, with D tentatively TRBD2 (7 bases). CDR1 is DFQATT and CDR2 is SNEGSKA in the germline V gene (reference sequence). This CDR3 spans 17 amino acids. The V and J ends lost 1 base and 2 bases respectively, with 18 bases between them. The CDR3 loop reads CSARVERGRGTYNEQFF. The sequenced CDR3 bases are TGCAGTGCTAGAGTTGAGAGAGGGAGGGGGACCTACAATGAG.

In its sample, this clone was seen many times. The sequence runs out 3 residues before the end of the CDR3; the remainder is reconstructed from the germline J gene. The V call is TRBV20-1, the J call TRBJ1-2; 11 bases are a match to TRBD1. The CDR3 totals 14 residues. Per the germline V gene, CDR1 is DFQATT and CDR2 is SNEGSKA (reference sequence). CDR3 in amino acids: CSAPRTGGKKGYTF. The sequenced part of the CDR3 DNA is TGCAGTGCTCCTAGGACAGGGGGCAAGAAAGGC.

In its sample, this clone was seen many times. Coverage ceases 3 residues before the CDR3 finishes, and the germline J gene fills in the end. The V call is TRBV19, the J call TRBJ2-7; 7 bases agree with TRBD2. J was trimmed by 0 bases and V by 5 bases; bases with no gene match: 7. The germline V gene has CDR1 LNHDA and CDR2 SQIVND (reference sequence). This CDR3 has 15 amino acids. This CDR3 is CASSRGLADSYEQYF. The sequenced CDR3 bases are TGTGCCAGTAGTCGAGGGCTAGCGGACTCCTACGAG. The full variable domain, its missing parts supplied by reference TRBV19 and TRBJ2-7, is DGGITQSPKYLFRKEGQNVTLSCEQNLNHDAMYWYRQDPGQGLRLIYYSQIVNDFQKGDIAEGYSVSREKKESFPLTVTSAQKNPTAFYLCASSRGLADSYEQYFGPGTRLTVT.

At least ten counts were recorded for this clone. From the germline J gene comes the end of the CDR3, since the read stops 3 residues before it. The chain employs TRBV29-1 and TRBJ1-6; D perhaps matches TRBD1 (5 bases). CDR3 length equals 13 residues. Trimming stripped 1 base from V and 8 bases from J, with 9 bases between. Per germline, CDR1 SQVTM and CDR2 ANQGSEA. CDR3 in amino acids: CSVEGRVDSPLHF. CDR3 DNA (partial): TGCAGCGTTGAAGGCAGGGTCGATTCACCC.

Ten or more counts support this clone. The read is 3 residues too short to cover the CDR3 end, so that end is filled in from the germline J gene. The V call is TRBV19, the J call TRBJ1-4, with D possibly matching TRBD1 (5 bases). This CDR3 contains 14 residues. Germline V gene sequence: CDR1 LNHDA, CDR2 SQIVND (reference sequence). V lost 5 bases and J lost 3, with 10 bases in between. The covered CDR3 bases are TGTGCCAGTAGTTTGACAGCCGCTAATGAAAAA. It translates to CASSLTAANEK. The whole CDR3 region reads CASSLTAANEKLFF.

This clone was counted at least ten times. The read ends 3 residues early relative to the CDR3; the germline J gene fills the gap. The rearrangement joins TRBV5-6 to TRBJ1-2, with D tentatively TRBD1 (5 bases). Per germline, CDR1 SGHDT and CDR2 YYEEEE. The CDR3 covers 13 residues. The ends were cut back, 5 bases at V and 3 bases at J, with 11 bases in the middle. CDR3 protein: CASSDGGDYGYTF. The part of the CDR3 DNA that was read is TGTGCCAGCAGTGACGGGGGGGACTATGGC.

This clone was detected ten times or more. The CDR3 is cut off 3 residues early in the read; its end comes from the germline J gene. The J gene is TRBJ2-7, the V gene TRBV3-1 (or the pseudogene TRBV3-2), with 11 nucleotides matching TRBD2. This CDR3 contains 14 residues. With 4 bases clipped from V and 2 bases from J, the junction kept 1 base outside the gene matches. CDR1 and CDR2 from the germline V gene are LGHDT and YNNKEL (reference sequence). CDR3 region: CASSPTSGTYEQYF. The CDR3 DNA, read in part, is TGTGCCAGCAGCCCGACTAGCGGGACCTACGAG.

This clone was recorded at least ten times. The read stops 3 residues short of the end of the CDR3; the missing end is completed from the germline J gene. The chain carries TRBV5-6 and TRBJ2-2, with TRBD1 matching over 7 bases. Germline assignment: CDR1 SGHDT and CDR2 YYEEEE. The J segment lost 4 bases and the V segment lost 0 bases, leaving 3 bases of the junction unmatched. This CDR3 has 15 residues. CDR3 DNA (partial): TGTGCCAGCAGCTTGGTTAGGGGGCTCACCGGGGAG. Translating gives CASSLVRGLTGE. The entire CDR3 reads CASSLVRGLTGELFF.

Many counts were recorded for this clone. The read terminates 3 residues before the CDR3 end, so the remaining end is supplied by the germline J gene. The chain couples TRBV29-1 to TRBJ2-7, with 8 nucleotides matching TRBD1. Germline CDR1 reads SQVTM; CDR2 reads ANQGSEA. V gave up 0 bases and J gave up 4 bases; unmatched junction bases: 11. This CDR3 region has 16 residues. The part of the CDR3 DNA that was read is TGCAGCGTTGAAGACTTCGCAGGGGGCATTCGGTACGAG. Amino acids: CSVEDFAGGIRYE. The complete CDR3 sequence is CSVEDFAGGIRYEQYF.

The sample holds a few counts of this clone. The read terminates 3 residues before the CDR3 end, so the remaining end is supplied by the germline J gene. The chain has TRBV7-3 and TRBJ1-6, with 7 positions matching TRBD1. CDR3 length equals 15 residues. CDR1 SGHTA and CDR2 FQGTGA come from the germline V gene. With V trimmed by 2 bases and J by 7 bases, 5 bases remained unmatched. CDR3 sequence reads: CASSLQGDRNSPLHF. The part of the CDR3 DNA that was read is TGTGCCAGCAGCTTACAGGGGGACAGAAATTCACCC.

There are many counts of this clone. The CDR3 goes on 3 residues after the read ends, and that part is filled in from the germline J gene. The chain has TRBV6-2 or TRBV6-3 and TRBJ2-2; D unclear. Germline CDR1 and CDR2: MNHEY and SVGEGT. This CDR3 has 15 amino acids. The ends were cut back, 4 bases at V and 5 bases at J, with 14 bases in the middle. CDR3 bases read: TGTGCCAGCAGTTTTGATAGCCCCGGAACCGGGGAG. This codes for CASSFDSPGTGE. The entire CDR3 reads CASSFDSPGTGELFF.

This clone was counted at least ten times. Read coverage stops 3 residues before the CDR3 terminus; the germline J gene supplies the remainder. The V and J genes are TRBV5-1 and TRBJ2-6, with D tentatively TRBD2 (6 bases). Trimming stripped 2 bases from V and 2 bases from J, with 11 bases between. Germline loops: CDR1 SGHRS, CDR2 YFSETQ. This CDR3 contains 16 residues. CDR3 loop: CASSFTGEPGANVLTF. Incomplete CDR3 DNA: TGCGCCAGCAGCTTTACGGGGGAACCTGGGGCCAACGTC.

This clone was detected ten times or more. With the read ending 3 residues before the CDR3 end, the germline J gene is used to fill in that end. The chain links TRBV11-3 to TRBJ2-7; no reliable D call. The V gene's germline CDR1 is SGHNT and CDR2 YENEEA. CDR3 length equals 13 residues. Trimming cost V 2 bases and J 3 bases, with 8 bases left between them. The CDR3 here is CASSLSGHYEQYF. CDR3 bases read: TGTGCCAGCAGCTTATCGGGTCACTACGAG.

This clone has ten or more counts. Read sequence stops 3 residues before the CDR3 end, and the germline J gene provides the missing end. The rearrangement uses TRBV7-2 and TRBJ2-7, with TRBD1 matching over 10 bases. Germline V CDR1 and CDR2: SGHTA, FQGNSA. The CDR3 loop spans 14 amino acids. V was clipped by 6 bases and J by 5 bases; unmatched bases: 7. The CDR3 DNA, read in part, is TGTGCCAGCAGGATGACAGGGGGCGTCAACGAG. Translating it yields CASRMTGGVNE. The whole CDR3 region reads CASRMTGGVNEQYF.

This clone was counted ten times or more. Read data end 3 residues before the CDR3 end; the end is taken from the germline J gene. The genes are TRBV30 and TRBJ2-3; D is possibly TRBD1 (6 bases). The germline V gene encodes CDR1 GTSNPN and CDR2 SVGIG (reference sequence). Trimming shortened V by 3 bases and J by 2 bases, and 12 bases separated the two germline ends. The CDR3 runs 14 residues. CDR3 sequence reads: CAWRQGVTTDTQYF. CDR3 DNA, as far as it was read: TGTGCCTGGAGACAGGGCGTGACCACAGATACG. The full variable domain, with the rest looked up from reference TRBV30 and TRBJ2-3, is SQTIHQWPATLVQPVGSPLSLECTVEGTSNPNLYWYRQAAGRGLQLLFYSVGIGQISSEVPQNLSASRPQDRQFILSSKKLLLSDSGFYLCAWRQGVTTDTQYFGPGTRLTVL.

This clone was detected many times. The CDR3 is cut off 3 residues early in the read; its end comes from the germline J gene. This chain uses TRBV6-2 or TRBV6-3 with TRBJ2-1, with D maybe TRBD2 (5 bases). V was trimmed by 7 bases and J by 4 bases, leaving 17 bases between them. Per the germline V gene, CDR1 is MNHEY and CDR2 is SVGEGT. CDR3 length: 15 residues. CDR3 loop: CASKTIATDYNEQFF. The sequenced CDR3 bases are TGTGCCAGCAAAACCATAGCGACCGATTACAATGAG.

This clone was recorded many times. The DNA ends 3 residues before the CDR3 does, and the rest of the CDR3 is filled in from the germline J gene. The chain has TRBV2 and TRBJ1-2; tentatively, D is TRBD1 (6 bases). CDR1 and CDR2 (germline): SNHLY, FYNNEI. This CDR3 is 13 amino acids long. Trimming took 1 base from V and 3 from J, leaving 6 bases between them. The CDR3 sequence is CASSEGTDYGYTF. The CDR3 DNA, read in part, is TGTGCCAGCAGTGAAGGGACAGACTATGGC. Variable domain in full (rest from reference TRBV2 and TRBJ1-2): EPEVTQTPSHQVTQMGQEVILRCVPISNHLYFYWYRQILGQKVEFLVSFYNNEISEKSEIFDDQFSVERPDGSNFTLKIRSTKLEDSAMYFCASSEGTDYGYTFGSGTRLTVV.

There are many counts of this clone. Read sequence stops 3 residues before the CDR3 end, and the germline J gene provides the missing end. The chain is built from TRBV7-3 and TRBJ2-3; TRBD1 might be the D (6 bases). Looked up from germline, CDR1 is SGHTA and CDR2 is FQGTGA. V was trimmed by 5 bases and J by 6 bases, leaving 15 bases between them. CDR3 length equals 14 residues. CDR3 DNA (partial): TGTGCCAGCAGCACTGAGACAGGCTGGGATACG. This encodes CASSTETGWDT. From start to end, the CDR3 is CASSTETGWDTQYF.

There are many counts of this clone. The read ends 3 residues early relative to the CDR3; the germline J gene fills the gap. The chain has TRBV2 and TRBJ1-5, with a possible D match to TRBD1 (6 bases). CDR1 and CDR2 from the germline V gene are SNHLY and FYNNEI. Trimming took off 0 bases at V and 3 bases at J, with 15 bases between the two ends. The CDR3 covers 17 residues. CDR3 amino acids: CASSEAHQTGVNQPQHF. The part of the CDR3 DNA that was read is TGTGCCAGCAGTGAAGCGCATCAGACAGGCGTCAATCAGCCC. The full variable domain, in which reference TRBV2 and TRBJ1-5 provide the parts outside the CDR3, is EPEVTQTPSHQVTQMGQEVILRCVPISNHLYFYWYRQILGQKVEFLVSFYNNEISEKSEIFDDQFSVERPDGSNFTLKIRSTKLEDSAMYFCASSEAHQTGVNQPQHFGDGTRLSIL.

This clone was recorded at least ten times. The read halts 3 residues ahead of the CDR3 end, with the missing end drawn from the germline J gene. The gene calls are TRBV7-2 and TRBJ2-7; TRBD1 matches 9 bases. Looked up from germline, CDR1 is SGHTA and CDR2 is FQGNSA. This CDR3 is built from 13 residues. V shed 4 bases and J 4 bases; nucleotides not matched to a gene: 2. The CDR3 loop reads CASSSQGAYEQYF. Incomplete CDR3 DNA: TGTGCCAGCAGCTCACAGGGGGCGTACGAG.

This clone was observed many times. The read finishes 3 residues shy of the CDR3 end, and the germline J gene is used to complete it. The J gene is TRBJ2-7, the V gene TRBV20-1; D perhaps matches TRBD2 (7 bases). Germline-derived CDR1 and CDR2 are DFQATT and SNEGSKA (reference sequence). Trimming removed 3 bases from V and 2 bases from J, with 17 bases in between. The CDR3 has 15 amino acids. This chain's CDR3 is CSASGEGGSPYEQYF. The covered CDR3 bases are TGCAGTGCTAGTGGGGAGGGGGGGAGTCCCTACGAG.

This clone was detected ten times or more. Read coverage stops 3 residues before the CDR3 terminus; the germline J gene supplies the remainder. V gene TRBV20-1 combines with J gene TRBJ2-7, with TRBD1 matching 7 bases. There are 12 residues in the CDR3. Germline trimming cut 6 bases from V and 1 base from J; bases unmatched to any gene: 3. Germline CDR1 reads DFQATT; CDR2 reads SNEGSKA (reference sequence). The sequenced CDR3 bases are TGCAGTGCCTGGACAGGATCCTACGAG. Its translation is CSAWTGSYE. The CDR3 in full is CSAWTGSYEQYF.